This T cell receptor (beta chain) was sequenced for a study of T cells expressing NK-cell markers (dated by TCRdb to 2018 to 2020). In the study overall: Three sorted T-cell subsets (CD3+CD56+NKG2C+, CD3+CD56+NKG2C- and CD3+CD56-NKG2C+) from fewer than 10 donors had their TCR beta-chain repertoires profiled. Among the eight sequenced donors, only one was HCMV-seronegative, while the other seven were HCMV-seropositive. The eight sequenced donors were randomly selected healthy volunteers, three men and five women. Sequencing of the libraries produced 2 x 150 bp reads on Illumina HiSeq 2000/2500, MiSeq or NextSeq.

Here is what the overall study found, with its caveats: It remained unclear whether the expanded NKG2C-expressing T cell clones were specific for HCMV antigens. Those dominant clonotypes were again the most abundant among CD3+CD56-NKG2C+ cells in a few donors, at roughly 25-60.1%. For 6 or 7 donors, the dominant CD3+CD56+NKG2C+ clonotypes were among the top 10 CD8+ clonotypes and accounted for roughly 1.0-7.5% of CD8+ T cells.

In the case of this clonotype: The antigen it recognizes is unknown.

A commercial ELISA kit detecting HCMV-specific IgG in serum was used to determine HCMV serostatus. Peripheral blood mononuclear cells were isolated from blood by Ficoll density gradient centrifugation. Sequenced using an Illumina HiSeq 2000. TCR beta cDNA libraries were prepared using 5'RACE template switching, which introduced a universal primer site and unique molecular identifiers. Synthesis of cDNA was primed from the TCR beta constant segment and was followed by two consecutive PCR amplification steps. The study's processing was this. MIGEC was used to demultiplex reads and group reads by UMI, and MiTCR was used to assemble and quantify clonotypes. Only TCR cDNA sequences supported by at least two reads were kept to exclude erroneous sequences. The tcR package was used for downstream repertoire analysis, and clonotypes were matched across fractions by CDR3 nucleotide sequence plus V segment. Antigen specificity was annotated against VDJdb with VDJmatch, allowing one amino acid substitution in CDR3. TCRdb reprocessed the sequencing reads and holds a single record per CDR3 protein sequence, with no DNA. These V and J calls derive from TCRdb rather than the authors' analysis. The sample table includes 500,000 to 700,000 distinct CDR3 sequences. In total, the top ten clones hold roughly 3.4% of the sample.

There are 12 amino acids in the CDR3, from cysteine to phenylalanine inclusive. There is no recorded DNA. CDR1 and CDR2 are drawn from the germline V gene: MNHEY, SVGEGT. This receptor was identified in a man aged 18-30 years in good health. Donor details come from another sample of the same person, matched by shared clones. This sequence uses TRBV6-2 or TRBV6-3 and TRBJ2-7; no DNA is available, so the TRBD1 call from TCRdb remains unchecked. The sequenced sample was blood T cells: a sorted CD56 or NKG2C T cell subset, CD4+ or CD8+ T cells, or bulk PBMC T cells (not recorded which). The CDR3 corresponds to CASSYAPREQYF.